This T cell receptor beta chain came from a study of T cell responses to AZD1222 COVID-19 vaccine (TCRdb year 2021). Regarding the complete study: AZD1222 recipients with second doses at about 4 weeks or about 12 weeks were pooled, because spike-specific TCR depth and breadth did not differ between schedules. Enrollment into the trials was organized by age into subgroups of 18-55, 56-69 and 70-plus years, and those subgroups contained approximately 150, 30 and 60 TCR-sequenced participants, respectively. TCR sequencing was performed for 230 to 250 trial participants, of whom about 200 were given two doses of AZD1222 and roughly 25 were given two doses of MenACWY control vaccine. Broad study findings and their caveats: The vaccine-associated CD4 TCRs covered the entire spike protein, and the dominant responses fell in regions 160-218 and 743-854. A significant rise in spike-specific TCR breadth and depth was observed after two AZD1222 doses relative to day 0 and relative to MenACWY recipients. In the small 56-69-year group, the increase in depth fell short of significance, most likely because of low power. Only a handful of AZD1222 recipients were SARS-CoV-2 seropositive at baseline, limiting conclusions about previously exposed vaccinees. Participants were mostly white British and included more females than males, and it was suggested by the authors that clonal diversity may have been underestimated. Nearly half of unique spike-specific TCRs reportedly recognized epitopes outside regions mutated in the B.1.351 and B.1.1.7 variants. Because no day 14 peak-response samples were available, repertoires were characterized only after the peak T cell response.

CDR1 and CDR2 were assigned from the germline V gene as SGHRS and YFSETQ. Germline trimming amounts to 4 bases on V and 2 bases on J, with 3 as the count of junction bases outside the gene matches. The CDR3 covers 13 residues, taking in both the cysteine and the phenylalanine. Of all the DNA, just the CDR3 is kept, 39 bases in frame from base 1. With regard to this clone: Its specific antigen is unknown. Per-nucleotide qualities are absent, and no much larger clonotype sits a single base away.

The time point label on this specimen signifies: baseline before first vaccination. Vaccinee samples were obtained from the UK trials COV001 and COV002, which included a single-blind randomized controlled phase 2/3 trial of AZD1222 (ChAdOx1 nCoV-19) in healthy adults. For TCRbeta chain sequencing, PBMC samples were collected from trial participants at day 0 and at day 28 after the second dose. The CDR3 regions of human TCRbeta chains were analyzed by immunosequencing. The authors' analysis ran thus. Repertoire TCRs were checked for matches against a reference library of SARS-CoV-2-specific TCRs that had been generated using the MIRA antigen-specificity platform. Breadth was defined as the fraction of unique TCRs that were SARS-CoV-2-associated, and depth was defined as the fraction of total T cells that were SARS-CoV-2-associated. Each spike-specific TCR was assigned to its reactive spike region and to a CD4 or CD8 class using the MIRA data. Log10-transformed breadth and depth values were compared by one-way ANOVA with Sidak's multiple comparisons tests. TCRdb provides this immuneACCESS table in a form limited to in-frame rearrangements. Some clones are lacking; in checked studies, under half of them reflect an unresolved V gene, and why the rest are absent is not known. That table is the source of V, J and clone size, and D and trimming were worked out from the DNA. The sample has around 97,000 clones on record, 91% of them singletons. Roughly 42% of the sample is taken by the ten largest.

The TCR comes from an adult in good health. The V and J segments used are TRBV5-1 and TRBJ2-7; a stretch of 7 junction bases matches TRBD1. The sample in question was peripheral blood, obtained on day 0 of AZD1222 vaccination. The nucleotide sequence reads as follows: TGCGCCAGCAGCCCGGGGACAGCCTACGAGCAGTACTTC. Its product reads: CASSPGTAYEQYF.